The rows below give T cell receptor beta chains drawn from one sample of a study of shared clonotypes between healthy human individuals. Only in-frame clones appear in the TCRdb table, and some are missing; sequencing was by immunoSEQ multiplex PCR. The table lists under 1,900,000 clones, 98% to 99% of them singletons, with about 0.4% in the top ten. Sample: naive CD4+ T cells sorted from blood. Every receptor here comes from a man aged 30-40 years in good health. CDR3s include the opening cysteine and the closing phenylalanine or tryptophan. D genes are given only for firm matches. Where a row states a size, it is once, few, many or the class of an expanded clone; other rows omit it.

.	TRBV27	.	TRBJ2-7	TGTGCCAGCAGTTTCCGGAGCCCCCGGGACAGAGAATTAGCGGGGTCCTACGAGCAGTACTTC	CASSFRSPRDRELAGSYEQYF
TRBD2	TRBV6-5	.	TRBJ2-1	TGTGCCAGCAGAGGTTCTAGCGGGAGCAATGAGCAGTTCTTC	CASRGSSGSNEQFF
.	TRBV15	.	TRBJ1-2	TGTGCCACCAGCAGCCCAAACGGAGTTGGTGGCTACACCTTC	CATSSPNGVGGYTF
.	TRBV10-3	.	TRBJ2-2	TGTGCCAGCACAGACGCGAACACCGGGGAGCTGTTTTTT	CASTDANTGELFF
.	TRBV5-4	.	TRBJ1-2	TGTGCCAGCAGCTTCCAGGCGGGGAACTATGGCTACACCTTC	CASSFQAGNYGYTF
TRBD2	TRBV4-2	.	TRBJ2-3	TGTGCCAGCAGCCTAAAAGGGACTAGCGGGAGTGAAGATACGCAGTATTTT	CASSLKGTSGSEDTQYF
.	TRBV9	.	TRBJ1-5	TGTGCCAGCAGCCCGACGGTGGGACAGCCCCAGCATTTT	CASSPTVGQPQHF
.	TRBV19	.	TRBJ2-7	TGTGCCAGTAGTCCCGTACTTATGGGCCCCTACGAGCAGTACTTC	CASSPVLMGPYEQYF
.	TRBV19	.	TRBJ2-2	TGTGCCAGCTACCTCGGCGCGAACACCGGGGAGCTGTTTTTT	CASYLGANTGELFF
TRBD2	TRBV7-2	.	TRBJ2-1	TGTGCCAGCAGCGAGGGACTAGCCAATGAGCAGTTCTTC	CASSEGLANEQFF
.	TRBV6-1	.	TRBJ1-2	TGTGCCAGCAGTGAAGTGACAGACCGCCCCTACACCTTC	CASSEVTDRPYTF
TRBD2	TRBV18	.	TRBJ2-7	TGTGCCAGCTCAACCTTAGCGGGAGGAAATGACGAGCAGTACTTC	CASSTLAGGNDEQYF
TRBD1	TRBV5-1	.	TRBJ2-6	TGCGCCAGCAGCCTAGCTAGGGGGACAGGGGTCTCTGGGGCCAACGTCCTGACTTTC	CASSLARGTGVSGANVLTF
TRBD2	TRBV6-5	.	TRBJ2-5	TGTGCCAGCAGACCAATAGCGGGAGTTCCAGAGACCCAGTACTTC	CASRPIAGVPETQYF
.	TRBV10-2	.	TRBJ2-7	TGCGCCAGCAATCGGGGCGGGGCCTACGAGCAGTACTTC	CASNRGGAYEQYF
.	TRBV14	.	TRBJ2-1	TGTGCCAGCAGCCGTCTTGGGGGAAACTCCTACAATGAGCAGTTCTTC	CASSRLGGNSYNEQFF
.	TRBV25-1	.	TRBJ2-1	TGTGCCAGCAGTGGGGCTATAAACAATGAGCAGTTCTTC	CASSGAINNEQFF
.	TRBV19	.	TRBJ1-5	TGTGCCAGTAGTATGGGGGAGGTGGACAATCAGCCCCAGCATTTT	CASSMGEVDNQPQHF
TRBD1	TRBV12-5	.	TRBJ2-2	TGTGCTAGTGGATCGGGACAGGGGAACACCGGGGAGCTGTTTTTT	CASGSGQGNTGELFF
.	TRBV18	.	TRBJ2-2	TGTGCCAGCTCACCTGCGAGCAGGGGTATCACCGGGGAGCTGTTTTTT	CASSPASRGITGELFF
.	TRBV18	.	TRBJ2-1	TGTGCCAGCTCACCAAGTCCCCCGCGCGATGAGCAGTTCTTC	CASSPSPPRDEQFF
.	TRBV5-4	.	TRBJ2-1	TGTGCCAGCAGCCACCCCAACGGAGGGCAGTTCTTC	CASSHPNGGQFF
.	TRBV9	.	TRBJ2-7	TGTGCCAGCAGCGTAGAACTGGGTGACTACGAGCAGTACTTC	CASSVELGDYEQYF
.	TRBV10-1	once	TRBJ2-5	TGCGCCAGCAGTGACTCCCGGGCTCCCGGCGTCGAGACCCAGTACTTC	CASSDSRAPGVETQYF
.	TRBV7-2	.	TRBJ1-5	TGTGCCAGCAGCTTAGTAGGGGGGACTCAGCCCCAGCATTTT	CASSLVGGTQPQHF
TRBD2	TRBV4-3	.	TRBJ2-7	TGCGCCAGCAGCCAAGAACTACTAGCGCCAACCTACGAGCAGTACTTC	CASSQELLAPTYEQYF
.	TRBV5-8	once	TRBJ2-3	TGTGCCAGCAGCCCCGGGACACTGAGCACAGATACGCAGTATTTT	CASSPGTLSTDTQYF
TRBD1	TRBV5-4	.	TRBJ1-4	TGTGCCAGCAGCTTAACAGGGGTTAATGAAAAACTGTTTTTT	CASSLTGVNEKLFF
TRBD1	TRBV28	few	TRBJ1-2	TGTGCCAGCAGTTTAGGACAGGGGAACTATGGCTACACCTTC	CASSLGQGNYGYTF
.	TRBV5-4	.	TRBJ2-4	TGTGCCAGCAGCTTGGGACCCCGCGGGGCCAAAAACATTCAGTACTTC	CASSLGPRGAKNIQYF
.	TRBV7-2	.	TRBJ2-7	TGTGCCAGCAGCCTACCGACTTCCCAAACCCTCTACGAGCAGTACTTC	CASSLPTSQTLYEQYF
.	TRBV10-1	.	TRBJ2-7	TGCGCCAGCAGTGAGACAGACTACGAGCAGTACTTC	CASSETDYEQYF
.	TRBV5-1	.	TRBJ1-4	TGCGCCAGCAGCTTGGGTTGGGGAGATAATGAAAAACTGTTTTTT	CASSLGWGDNEKLFF
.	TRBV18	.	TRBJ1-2	TGTGCCAGCTCACCACCGTTTAATTTTAACTATGGCTACACCTTC	CASSPPFNFNYGYTF